This T cell receptor beta chain was observed in a study of T-cell memory formation after mild COVID-19. Study-level results: Some clones that responded turned up in pre-infection memory, which suggests that cross-reactive memory joined in.

To note about this clonotype: Its antigen is not known.

In TCRdb, the 5' RACE reads were re-called with MiXCR into one record per CDR3 protein. The table shows around 410,000 distinct CDR3 sequences, with more than 20% occurring only once. Germline CDR1 reads SSHAT; CDR2 reads FNYEAQ (reference sequence). This CDR3 has 14 residues. The sequence was obtained from an adult woman who had mild COVID-19 (a few samples of this study predate the infection). Cell type and time point are not known. The gene calls are TRBV7-7 and TRBJ2-3; D gene uncertain. Sequencing was done on a sample of PBMCs or a T cell subset sorted from them (not recorded which). CDR3 DNA: TGTGCTGTTTCGAGCGACTTTAGCACAGATACGCAGTATTTT. It translates to CAVSSDFSTDTQYF.